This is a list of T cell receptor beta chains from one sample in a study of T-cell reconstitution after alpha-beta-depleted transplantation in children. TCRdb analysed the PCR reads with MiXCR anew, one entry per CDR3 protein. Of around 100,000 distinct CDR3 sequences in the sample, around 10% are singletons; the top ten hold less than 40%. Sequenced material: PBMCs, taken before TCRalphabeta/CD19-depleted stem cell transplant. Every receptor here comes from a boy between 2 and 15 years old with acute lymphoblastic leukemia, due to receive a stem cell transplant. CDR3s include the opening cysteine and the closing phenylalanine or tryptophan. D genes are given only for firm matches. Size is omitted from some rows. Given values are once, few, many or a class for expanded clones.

TGCAGCCCAAGGGGGCGACTAGCGGGAGTGGGGACCCAGTACTTC | CSPRGRLAGVGTQYF | - | TRBJ2-5 | TRBD2 | TRBV20-1
TGTGCCAGCAGCTTAGCTGGGGTAGACTATGGCTACACCTTC | CASSLAGVDYGYTF | - | TRBJ1-2 | - | TRBV11-2
TGCGCCAGCAGCTGGTACCGGGACAGTGATATCTATGGCTACACCTTC | CASSWYRDSDIYGYTF | many | TRBJ1-2 | TRBD1 | TRBV5-1
TGTGCCAGCAGCCCGGGTATGGAAGGAACCTCTAGATTC | CASSPGMEGTSRF | few | TRBJ2-4 | - | TRBV11-2
TGTGCCACCAGCAGGTCAGGCATATCGGACACTGAAGCTTTCTTT | CATSRSGISDTEAFF | many | TRBJ1-1 | - | TRBV15
TGTGCCAGCAGCCCCGGGGACAGATCCCTGGTGGGAGCTTTCTTT | CASSPGDRSLVGAFF | few | TRBJ1-1 | TRBD1 | TRBV7-9
TGCAGTGCTAACAGTGGCGGTCAAGAGACCCAGTACTTC | CSANSGGQETQYF | - | TRBJ2-5 | - | TRBV20-1
TGCGCCAGCAGCTCCCTAGCGGGAGGGAGGGCAGATACGCAGTATTTT | CASSSLAGGRADTQYF | - | TRBJ2-3 | TRBD2 | TRBV5-1
TGCAGTGCTAGGCGACTAGCGGGAGAATCAAACATTCAGTACTTC | CSARRLAGESNIQYF | few | TRBJ2-4 | TRBD2 | TRBV20-1
TGTGCCAGCAGCCAACCCCTGGGGACCCAGTACTTC | CASSQPLGTQYF | - | TRBJ2-5 | - | TRBV3-1
TGTGCCAGCAGTCTCCTTTTGAACACCGGGGAGCTGTTTTTT | CASSLLLNTGELFF | many | TRBJ2-2 | - | TRBV28
TGCAGTGCGAGCAGGGCCGATCAGCCCCAGCATTTT | CSASRADQPQHF | many | TRBJ1-5 | - | TRBV20-1
TGTGCCAGCAGCGCGGGACTCAGTGAGCAGTTCTTC | CASSAGLSEQFF | many | TRBJ2-1 | - | TRBV5-6